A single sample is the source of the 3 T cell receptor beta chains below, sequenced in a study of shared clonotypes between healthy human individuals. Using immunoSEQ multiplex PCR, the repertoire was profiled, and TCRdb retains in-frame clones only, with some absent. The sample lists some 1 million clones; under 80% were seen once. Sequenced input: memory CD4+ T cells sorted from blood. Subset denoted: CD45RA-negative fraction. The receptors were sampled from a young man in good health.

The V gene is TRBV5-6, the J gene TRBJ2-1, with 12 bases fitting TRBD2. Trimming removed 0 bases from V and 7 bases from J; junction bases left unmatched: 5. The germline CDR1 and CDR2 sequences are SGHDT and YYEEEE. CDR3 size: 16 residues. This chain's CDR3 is CASSLAGLAGSNEQFF. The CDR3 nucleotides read TGTGCCAGCAGCTTGGCTGGACTAGCGGGATCGAATGAGCAGTTCTTC.

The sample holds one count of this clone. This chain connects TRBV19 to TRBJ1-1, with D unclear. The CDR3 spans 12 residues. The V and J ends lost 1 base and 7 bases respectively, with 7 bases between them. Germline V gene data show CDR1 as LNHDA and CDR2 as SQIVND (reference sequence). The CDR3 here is CASSIVAGEAFF. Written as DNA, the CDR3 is TGTGCCAGTAGTATAGTGGCAGGTGAAGCTTTCTTT.

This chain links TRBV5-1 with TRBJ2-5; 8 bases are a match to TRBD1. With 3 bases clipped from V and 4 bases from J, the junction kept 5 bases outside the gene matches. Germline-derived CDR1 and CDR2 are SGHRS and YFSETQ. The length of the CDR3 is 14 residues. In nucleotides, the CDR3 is TGCGCCAGCAGCTCCTCCGGGACAGGAGAGACCCAGTACTTC. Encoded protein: CASSSSGTGETQYF.